The rows below give T cell receptor beta chains drawn from one sample of a study of regulatory T cells in long-lasting Graves disease. TCRdb re-called the multiplex PCR reads through MiXCR, storing one row per CDR3 protein. The repertoire holds approximately 230,000 distinct CDR3 sequences, with 15% to 20% as singletons. The source material was peripheral blood mononuclear cells (PBMCs), sampled at new diagnosis, from a patient treated with antithyroid drugs. The origin of the receptors is a female donor with Graves disease. Each CDR3 is given with its conserved first and last residue. Each record gives: CDR3 protein, CDR3 DNA, V gene, D gene, CDR3 length, J gene, clone size. A D gene is named only where the DNA matches it firmly. Size values are once, few and many counts, or a class for expanded clones, and some rows have none.

CDR3aa: CASSLVADRAFF
CDR3nt: TGTGCCAGCAGCTTAGTGGCGGATAGGGCTTTCTTT
v_gene: TRBV11-2
d_gene: .
len: 12
j_gene: TRBJ1-1
abundance: many

CDR3aa: CASSYPRRPSGRMYNEQFF
CDR3nt: TGTGCCAGCAGTTACCCGAGGAGGCCTAGCGGGAGAATGTACAATGAGCAGTTCTTC
v_gene: TRBV6-5
d_gene: TRBD2
len: 19
j_gene: TRBJ2-1
abundance: many

CDR3aa: CASSYNPDRGSSYNSPLHF
CDR3nt: TGTGCCAGCAGTTACAACCCGGACAGGGGAAGCTCCTATAATTCACCCCTCCACTTT
v_gene: TRBV6-5
d_gene: TRBD1
len: 19
j_gene: TRBJ1-6
abundance: .

CDR3aa: CSARDLADEQFF
CDR3nt: TGCAGTGCTAGAGATCTGGCAGATGAGCAGTTCTTC
v_gene: TRBV20-1
d_gene: .
len: 12
j_gene: TRBJ2-1
abundance: many

CDR3aa: CATAGSRGTDTQYF
CDR3nt: TGTGCCACCGCAGGGAGTAGGGGCACAGATACGCAGTATTTT
v_gene: TRBV19
d_gene: .
len: 14
j_gene: TRBJ2-3
abundance: few

CDR3aa: CASSTPSYGANVLTF
CDR3nt: TGTGCCAGCAGCACGCCCTCCTACGGGGCCAACGTCCTGACTTTC
v_gene: TRBV13
d_gene: .
len: 15
j_gene: TRBJ2-6
abundance: .

CDR3aa: CASSLLDSGTDYTF
CDR3nt: TGTGCCAGCAGCCTCCTGGACAGCGGAACGGACTACACCTTC
v_gene: TRBV3-1
d_gene: .
len: 14
j_gene: TRBJ1-2
abundance: many

CDR3aa: CATSDPDDRGGTFTDTQYF
CDR3nt: TGTGCCACCAGTGACCCCGATGACAGGGGGGGGACCTTCACAGATACGCAGTATTTT
v_gene: TRBV24-1
d_gene: TRBD1
len: 19
j_gene: TRBJ2-3
abundance: many

CDR3aa: CASSFTGTGGGYGYTF
CDR3nt: TGTGCCAGCAGCTTTACCGGGACAGGGGGCGGCTATGGCTACACCTTC
v_gene: TRBV7-9
d_gene: TRBD1
len: 16
j_gene: TRBJ1-2
abundance: many

CDR3aa: CASSGDRPLTDTQYF
CDR3nt: TGCGCCAGCAGCGGGGACAGGCCGCTCACAGATACGCAGTATTTT
v_gene: TRBV5-1
d_gene: TRBD1
len: 15
j_gene: TRBJ2-3
abundance: .

CDR3aa: CASRTTEASYEQYF
CDR3nt: TGTGCCAGCAGGACCACAGAGGCCTCCTACGAGCAGTACTTC
v_gene: TRBV12-3/TRBV12-4
d_gene: .
len: 14
j_gene: TRBJ2-7
abundance: many

CDR3aa: CASSLEGRIGGELFF
CDR3nt: TGTGCCAGCAGCTTGGAGGGACGGATAGGCGGGGAGCTGTTTTTT
v_gene: TRBV12-3/TRBV12-4
d_gene: .
len: 15
j_gene: TRBJ2-2
abundance: many

CDR3aa: CSARSDSLNTEAFF
CDR3nt: TGCAGTGCTAGATCCGACAGCCTGAACACTGAAGCTTTCTTT
v_gene: TRBV20-1
d_gene: .
len: 14
j_gene: TRBJ1-1
abundance: many

CDR3aa: CSVQQGSYEQYF
CDR3nt: TGCAGCGTCCAACAGGGATCCTACGAGCAGTACTTC
v_gene: TRBV29-1
d_gene: .
len: 12
j_gene: TRBJ2-7
abundance: many

CDR3aa: CASSQPPGTAQFF
CDR3nt: TGTGCCAGCAGCCAACCCCCGGGGACGGCACAGTTCTTC
v_gene: TRBV7-9
d_gene: .
len: 13
j_gene: TRBJ2-1
abundance: many

CDR3aa: CASSLEGADYEQYF
CDR3nt: TGTGCCAGCAGCCTCGAGGGGGCGGACTACGAGCAGTACTTC
v_gene: TRBV12-3/TRBV12-4
d_gene: TRBD1
len: 14
j_gene: TRBJ2-7
abundance: .

CDR3aa: CASSLAGGTNYEQYF
CDR3nt: TGCGCCAGCAGCTTGGCGGGTGGCACCAACTACGAGCAGTACTTC
v_gene: TRBV5-1
d_gene: .
len: 15
j_gene: TRBJ2-7
abundance: many

CDR3aa: CASSPLNTIYF
CDR3nt: TGTGCCAGCAGCCCATTGAACACCATATATTTT
v_gene: TRBV2
d_gene: .
len: 11
j_gene: TRBJ1-3
abundance: many

CDR3aa: CASSPQGTVGTDTQYF
CDR3nt: TGTGCCAGCAGCCCACAGGGGACGGTGGGAACAGATACGCAGTATTTT
v_gene: TRBV9
d_gene: TRBD1
len: 16
j_gene: TRBJ2-3
abundance: many

CDR3aa: CASSGGGSGNQPQHF
CDR3nt: TGTGCCAGCAGCGGCGGGGGATCGGGCAATCAGCCCCAGCATTTT
v_gene: TRBV7-2
d_gene: .
len: 15
j_gene: TRBJ1-5
abundance: many

CDR3aa: CASSPSVANYGYTF
CDR3nt: TGTGCCAGCAGTCCCAGCGTCGCTAACTATGGCTACACCTTC
v_gene: TRBV12-3/TRBV12-4
d_gene: .
len: 14
j_gene: TRBJ1-2
abundance: many

CDR3aa: CASSERAVYGYTF
CDR3nt: TGTGCCAGCAGTGAACGGGCAGTTTATGGCTACACCTTC
v_gene: TRBV2
d_gene: .
len: 13
j_gene: TRBJ1-2
abundance: .

CDR3aa: CAWGRGVGGNEKLFF
CDR3nt: TGTGCCTGGGGAAGGGGAGTAGGGGGGAACGAAAAACTGTTTTTT
v_gene: TRBV30
d_gene: .
len: 15
j_gene: TRBJ1-4
abundance: many

CDR3aa: CASRGRTGSYEQYF
CDR3nt: TGTGCCAGCAGGGGTCGGACAGGGAGCTACGAGCAGTACTTC
v_gene: TRBV2
d_gene: TRBD1
len: 14
j_gene: TRBJ2-7
abundance: many

CDR3aa: CASSEGRVAYEQYF
CDR3nt: TGCGCCAGCAGTGAAGGACGGGTAGCCTACGAGCAGTACTTC
v_gene: TRBV10-1
d_gene: .
len: 14
j_gene: TRBJ2-7
abundance: .

CDR3aa: CASSMKGYSNQPQHF
CDR3nt: TGTGCCAGTAGTATGAAAGGTTATAGCAATCAGCCCCAGCATTTT
v_gene: TRBV19
d_gene: .
len: 15
j_gene: TRBJ1-5
abundance: few

CDR3aa: CASSYGTSGYF
CDR3nt: TGTGCCAGCAGCTACGGGACTAGCGGGTACTTC
v_gene: TRBV11-2
d_gene: TRBD2
len: 11
j_gene: TRBJ2-5
abundance: .

CDR3aa: CASSPPETSGNNEQFF
CDR3nt: TGTGCCAGCTCACCACCGGAGACTAGCGGGAACAATGAGCAGTTCTTC
v_gene: TRBV18
d_gene: TRBD2
len: 16
j_gene: TRBJ2-1
abundance: .

CDR3aa: CASSFQGRGTDTQYF
CDR3nt: TGTGCCAGCAGTTTTCAAGGCAGGGGAACAGATACGCAGTATTTT
v_gene: TRBV28
d_gene: .
len: 15
j_gene: TRBJ2-3
abundance: few

CDR3aa: CATSDSLGTSNYGYTF
CDR3nt: TGTGCCACCAGTGATTCACTCGGTACATCTAACTATGGCTACACCTTC
v_gene: TRBV24-1
d_gene: .
len: 16
j_gene: TRBJ1-2
abundance: many

CDR3aa: CASSEGPANTEAFF
CDR3nt: TGTGCCAGCAGTGAAGGTCCGGCGAACACTGAAGCTTTCTTT
v_gene: TRBV2
d_gene: .
len: 14
j_gene: TRBJ1-1
abundance: many

CDR3aa: CASSLWGPGNEQYF
CDR3nt: TGTGCCAGCAGTTTATGGGGACCAGGGAATGAGCAGTACTTC
v_gene: TRBV27
d_gene: .
len: 14
j_gene: TRBJ2-7
abundance: many

CDR3aa: CSVNLGTGEETQYF
CDR3nt: TGCAGCGTCAACCTCGGGACGGGCGAAGAGACCCAGTACTTC
v_gene: TRBV29-1
d_gene: .
len: 14
j_gene: TRBJ2-5
abundance: many

CDR3aa: CASSKEGTYVRYTF
CDR3nt: TGTGCCAGCAGTAAAGAGGGGACCTACGTGCGCTACACCTTC
v_gene: TRBV28
d_gene: .
len: 14
j_gene: TRBJ1-2
abundance: .

CDR3aa: CASSLGRVVGETQYF
CDR3nt: TGTGCCAGCAGTTTAGGCAGGGTCGTTGGAGAGACCCAGTACTTC
v_gene: TRBV28
d_gene: .
len: 15
j_gene: TRBJ2-5
abundance: many

CDR3aa: CASSPGPDTGELFF
CDR3nt: TGCGCCAGCAGTCCCGGTCCCGACACCGGGGAGCTGTTTTTT
v_gene: TRBV10-2
d_gene: .
len: 14
j_gene: TRBJ2-2
abundance: .

CDR3aa: CATRGLAGGRTGELFF
CDR3nt: TGTGCCACCAGGGGACTAGCGGGAGGACGAACCGGGGAGCTGTTTTTT
v_gene: TRBV15
d_gene: TRBD2
len: 16
j_gene: TRBJ2-2
abundance: many

CDR3aa: CASSWGWGARTDEQYF
CDR3nt: TGCGCCAGCAGCTGGGGGTGGGGGGCACGTACGGACGAGCAGTACTTC
v_gene: TRBV5-1
d_gene: .
len: 16
j_gene: TRBJ2-7
abundance: .

CDR3aa: CASSLEGGGGNTIYF
CDR3nt: TGTGCCAGCAGCTTAGAAGGGGGCGGAGGAAACACCATATATTTT
v_gene: TRBV7-9
d_gene: TRBD1
len: 15
j_gene: TRBJ1-3
abundance: few

CDR3aa: CASRDIARTYEQYF
CDR3nt: TGTGCCAGCAGGGATATAGCGAGAACCTACGAGCAGTACTTC
v_gene: TRBV6-1
d_gene: .
len: 14
j_gene: TRBJ2-7
abundance: many

CDR3aa: CAIRGGRTRGETQYF
CDR3nt: TGTGCCATCAGAGGAGGCAGGACTAGAGGAGAGACCCAGTACTTC
v_gene: TRBV10-3
d_gene: TRBD2
len: 15
j_gene: TRBJ2-5
abundance: many